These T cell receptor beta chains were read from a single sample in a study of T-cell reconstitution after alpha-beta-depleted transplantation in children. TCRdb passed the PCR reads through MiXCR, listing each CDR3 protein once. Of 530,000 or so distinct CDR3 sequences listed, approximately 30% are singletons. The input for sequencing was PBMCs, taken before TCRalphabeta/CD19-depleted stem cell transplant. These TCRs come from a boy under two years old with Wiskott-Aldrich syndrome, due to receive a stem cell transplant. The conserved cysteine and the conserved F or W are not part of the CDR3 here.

CDR3: ASSEHSYEQY
J: TRBJ2-7
V: TRBV6-1

CDR3: ASSHSPAGGQETQY
J: TRBJ2-5
V: TRBV4-1

CDR3: ASSSHLGKYGYT
J: TRBJ1-2
V: TRBV28

CDR3: ASRLAGGRYEQY
J: TRBJ2-7
V: TRBV13

CDR3: ASSSIAGGPSYNEQF
J: TRBJ2-1
V: TRBV7-8

CDR3: ASSRTESVSYEQY
J: TRBJ2-7
V: TRBV7-9

CDR3: SVRDREGSSTDTQY
J: TRBJ2-3
V: TRBV29-1

CDR3: ASSLKSLPQH
J: TRBJ1-5
V: TRBV28

CDR3: ASSLGEGGPTDTQY
J: TRBJ2-3
V: TRBV7-8

CDR3: ASSYFGQDNNEQF
J: TRBJ2-1
V: TRBV6-5

CDR3: ASRGQDRGTGELF
J: TRBJ2-2
V: TRBV5-1

CDR3: ASSLSGRNGYNEQF
J: TRBJ2-1
V: TRBV3-1

CDR3: ASSPGQGSMNTEAF
J: TRBJ1-1
V: TRBV5-1

CDR3: SVARGEDSEAF
J: TRBJ1-1
V: TRBV29-1

CDR3: ASSLGLWTGLNTEAF
J: TRBJ1-1
V: TRBV5-1

CDR3: ASSLRLAENEQF
J: TRBJ2-1
V: TRBV5-1

CDR3: ASSRGSGQGNQPQH
J: TRBJ1-5
V: TRBV27

CDR3: SATRPGHQSAIYIEQF
J: TRBJ2-1
V: TRBV20-1

CDR3: ATWSTSGRGA
J: TRBJ2-7
V: TRBV28

CDR3: ASSARSGTGTEQY
J: TRBJ2-7
V: TRBV19

CDR3: SASRREQY
J: TRBJ2-7
V: TRBV20-1

CDR3: ATSDPRTNSYNEQF
J: TRBJ2-1
V: TRBV24-1

CDR3: ASSQGGFDNSPLH
J: TRBJ1-6
V: TRBV4-1

CDR3: SVEEYPRQF
J: TRBJ2-1
V: TRBV29-1

CDR3: SAEALITGELF
J: TRBJ2-2
V: TRBV20-1

CDR3: ASSPVASYNEQF
J: TRBJ2-1
V: TRBV5-1

CDR3: SARPGQGLGEQY
J: TRBJ2-7
V: TRBV20-1

CDR3: SVVPRRLSGANVLT
J: TRBJ2-6
V: TRBV29-1

CDR3: ASSLGWTSGTTDTQY
J: TRBJ2-3
V: TRBV5-1

CDR3: ATSEGGQNIQY
J: TRBJ2-4
V: TRBV24-1

CDR3: ASSQVGLQF
J: TRBJ2-1
V: TRBV3-1

CDR3: ASSESGAYGYT
J: TRBJ1-2
V: TRBV6-1